This TCR beta chain was identified during a study of neurological immune-mediated disorders. About this clonotype itself: What it binds is unknown.

CDR1 MNHEY and CDR2 SMNVEV come from the germline V gene (reference sequence). The CDR3 loop spans 16 amino acids. J gave up 2 bases and V 5 bases, and 8 bases lay outside the gene matches. Notes on the study in general: Private repertoires in all groups were suggested by the finding that expanded clones across subjects shared no CDR3 amino acid sequences.

Over 190 million TCR-beta sequences (from 15-18 subjects) were yielded by each sequencing run. Via MiXCR, TCRdb re-called the 5' RACE reads, giving one row per CDR3 protein. The sample has approximately 49,000 distinct CDR3 sequences; 9% to 10% are singletons. Time point: longitudinal time-point 1 (baseline). Individuals who volunteered at a blood bank located in Maryland, USA, made up the group of healthy controls. Unsorted libraries were generated from 2 million PBMCs held at -80 degrees C. The TCR originated in a woman between 40 and 50 years old in good health. The sample taken for sequencing was PBMCs. The J gene is TRBJ2-2, the V gene TRBV27, with 7 bases that match TRBD2. The CDR3 nucleotides read TGTGCCAGCAGTCCGCTCGGGGGGAGTAACACCGGGGAGCTGTTTTTT. Translating gives CASSPLGGSNTGELFF.